These 14 T cell receptor beta chains were all obtained from the same sample, sequenced in a study of chemoradiotherapy in HPV16-positive cancers. The assay was immunoSEQ multiplex PCR, and TCRdb's table has in-frame clones only and misses some. This table has around 5,000 clones, 85% to 90% appearing once. Source: tumor tissue, taken from a patient who underwent chemoradiotherapy. These receptors all stem from a human donor with HPV-associated anogenital cancer.

This chain links TRBV11-2 with TRBJ2-1, with D maybe TRBD2 (6 bases). The germline V gene has CDR1 SGHAT and CDR2 FQNNGV. CDR3 size: 14 residues. V was cut by 1 base and J by 5 bases, with 9 bases left in between. The CDR3: CASSLALAHNEQFF. CDR3 DNA sequence: TGTGCCAGCAGCTTAGCACTAGCCCACAATGAGCAGTTCTTC.

V is TRBV6-5 and J is TRBJ1-3; D is perhaps TRBD1 (5 bases). The germline CDR1 and CDR2 sequences are MNHEY and SVGAGI. This CDR3 region has 15 residues. V lost 6 bases and J 0 bases, leaving 12 bases between the germline ends. For the CDR3, the DNA is TGTGCCAGCAGCCAGGGACTTATCTCTGGAAACACCATATATTTT. This sequence encodes CASSQGLISGNTIYF.

V gene TRBV5-1 combines with J gene TRBJ2-4; D may be TRBD1 or TRBD2 (5 bases each). V was shortened by 0 bases and J by 0 bases, with 7 bases between the two germline ends. Germline V gene data show CDR1 as SGHRS and CDR2 as YFSETQ. This CDR3 has 15 amino acids. For the CDR3, the DNA is TGCGCCAGCAGCTTGGATGGGACAGCCAAAAACATTCAGTACTTC. Protein: CASSLDGTAKNIQYF. The full variable domain, with the rest looked up from reference TRBV5-1 and TRBJ2-4, is KAGVTQTPRYLIKTRGQQVTLSCSPISGHRSVSWYQQTPGQGLQFLFEYFSETQRNKGNFPGRFSGRQFSNSRSEMNVSTLELGDSALYLCASSLDGTAKNIQYFGAGTRLSVL.

This chain links TRBV28 with TRBJ1-4; D is possibly TRBD1 (6 bases). The V gene's germline CDR1 is MDHEN and CDR2 SYDVKM. This CDR3 spans 16 amino acids. V gave up 3 bases and J gave up 7 bases, with 18 bases separating them. The DNA for the CDR3 is TGTGCCAGCAGTTTCGGCTCAGGGGCGGGAAGTGAAAAACTGTTTTTT. This gives the protein CASSFGSGAGSEKLFF.

V and J are TRBV27 and TRBJ1-1; D is unresolved. The CDR3 length is 13 residues. V was trimmed by 5 bases and J by 5 bases, leaving 12 bases between them. Germline V lookup: CDR1 MNHEY, CDR2 SMNVEV (reference sequence). CDR3 sequence reads: CASSHRTSTEAFF. CDR3 DNA sequence: TGTGCCAGCAGTCACCGGACCTCGACTGAAGCTTTCTTT.

In this sample, this clone turned up a few times. The V gene is TRBV5-1, the J gene TRBJ1-2; D may be TRBD1 (6 bases). Trimming removed 5 bases from V and 5 bases from J, with 13 bases in between. Germline V gene lookup returns CDR1 SGHRS and CDR2 YFSETQ. The CDR3 runs to 13 residues. The CDR3 nucleotides are TGCGCCAGCAGATCCTCGGACAGTTATGGCTACACCTTC. Its protein is CASRSSDSYGYTF.

This sequence joins TRBV11-3 and TRBJ2-3; TRBD2 matches at 10 bases. The CDR3 has 16 residues. After removal of 2 bases from V and 4 bases from J, the junction contained 6 bases not matched to a gene. Per the germline V gene, CDR1 is SGHNT and CDR2 is YENEEA. Written as DNA, the CDR3 is TGTGCCAGCAGCTTAAGGGCTAGCGGGAGCTCAGATACGCAGTATTTT. Amino acid sequence: CASSLRASGSSDTQYF.

This rearrangement joins TRBV5-4 to TRBJ1-1, with D possibly matching TRBD1 (5 bases). V gave up 2 bases and J gave up 2 bases, with 13 bases separating them. Germline loops: CDR1 SGHNT, CDR2 YYREEE (reference sequence). The CDR3 length is 15 residues. The CDR3: CASSLEGKGNTEAFF. DNA of the CDR3: TGTGCCAGCAGCTTAGAGGGGAAGGGAAACACTGAAGCTTTCTTT.

The chain recombines TRBV11-3 with TRBJ2-1, with a possible D match to TRBD1 (7 bases). CDR3 length: 15 amino acids. The V gene's germline CDR1 is SGHNT and CDR2 YENEEA. Between the trimmed V and J ends, which lost 5 bases and 4 bases, there was a span of 15 bases. CDR3 in amino acids: CASSLQGGLYNEQFF. In DNA form, the CDR3 reads TGTGCCAGCAGCCTGCAGGGGGGACTTTACAATGAGCAGTTCTTC.

The V call is TRBV7-2, the J call TRBJ2-7; 10 bases fit TRBD2. This CDR3 comprises 18 residues. Germline V lookup: CDR1 SGHTA, CDR2 FQGNSA. V was pared by 3 bases and J by 0 bases, with 11 bases of the junction left unmatched. Written as DNA, the CDR3 is TGTGCCAGCAGCTTTAACAGGGGCCTAGCGGGAGTCTCCTACGAGCAGTACTTC. Its translation: CASSFNRGLAGVSYEQYF.

The chain links TRBV28 to TRBJ2-3; no reliable D call. The V and J ends lost 5 bases and 10 bases respectively, with 13 bases between them. The germline V gene has CDR1 MDHEN and CDR2 SYDVKM. The length of the CDR3 is 12 residues. The DNA of the CDR3 is TGTGCCAGCAGTCCTCTGGATCCTCCGCAGTATTTT. This codes for CASSPLDPPQYF. Variable domain in full (rest from reference TRBV28 and TRBJ2-3): DVKVTQSSRYLVKRTGEKVFLECVQDMDHENMFWYRQDPGLGLRLIYFSYDVKMKEKGDIPEGYSVSREKKERFSLILESASTNQTSMYLCASSPLDPPQYFGPGTRLTVL.

This chain connects TRBV7-8 to TRBJ2-1, with 10 positions matching TRBD2. CDR3 size: 15 residues. The V gene end was trimmed by 2 bases and the J gene end by 9 bases; junction bases not matched to a gene: 7. Germline loops: CDR1 SGHVS, CDR2 FQNEAQ. The CDR3 sequence: CASSLTSGNLVEQFF. In DNA, the CDR3 is TGTGCCAGCAGCTTAACTAGCGGGAATCTCGTTGAGCAGTTCTTC. The full variable domain, rest sourced from reference TRBV7-8 and TRBJ2-1, is GAGVSQSPRYKVAKRGQDVALRCDPISGHVSLFWYQQALGQGPEFLTYFQNEAQLDKSGLPSDRFFAERPEGSVSTLKIQRTQQEDSAVYLCASSLTSGNLVEQFFGPGTRLTVL.

This clone was seen a few times. The chain is built from TRBV7-9 and TRBJ1-1; tentatively, D is TRBD1 (6 bases). Germline V lookup: CDR1 SEHNR, CDR2 FQNEAQ (reference sequence). The ends were cut back, 5 bases at V and 1 base at J, with 11 bases in the middle. CDR3 length equals 14 residues. The CDR3 DNA reads as TGTGCCAGCAGCCCCGCAGGGGAGAACACTGAAGCTTTCTTT. Its protein product is CASSPAGENTEAFF.

This chain links TRBV6-1 with TRBJ1-6, with TRBD1 matching 7 bases. Germline V lookup: CDR1 MNHNS, CDR2 SASEGT. The CDR3 length is 17 residues. Trimming took 1 base from V and 6 from J; bases not matched to a gene: 9. CDR3: CASSEEYPGTVNSPLHF. The CDR3 DNA reads as TGTGCCAGCAGTGAAGAGTACCCCGGGACAGTTAATTCACCCCTCCACTTT.